A selection of T cell receptor beta chains follows, all from one sample in a study of human T cells and chemical hapten exposure. Using its own MiXCR run on the 5' RACE reads, TCRdb lists one record per CDR3 protein. The sample includes over 95,000 distinct CDR3 sequences, more than 15% of them seen just once. These receptors all stem from a human donor in good health. CDR3s leave out the opening cysteine and the closing phenylalanine or tryptophan.

V: TRBV28
CDR3: ASSKAGYEQY

V: TRBV27
CDR3: ASSLSWGEKLF

V: TRBV5-1
CDR3: ASSTADYPSAANGQY

V: TRBV12-5
CDR3: ASVGSYTDTQY

V: TRBV10-1
CDR3: ASSDPGYRDREDEQY

V: TRBV5-1
CDR3: ASSLGERTSYNEQF

V: TRBV5-1
CDR3: ASRTEDRANEKLF

V: TRBV19
CDR3: ASRPWGAGLSYEQY

V: TRBV28
CDR3: ASLGLDKNEQF

V: TRBV20-1
CDR3: SAARQANNSPLH

V: TRBV12-3/TRBV12-4
CDR3: ASSMTGNQPQH

V: TRBV7-6
CDR3: ASSSMRGSAGYT

V: TRBV5-6
CDR3: ASSVVTDTQY

V: TRBV2
CDR3: ASRSLGQPQH

V: TRBV4-2
CDR3: ASSQDRGQELF

V: TRBV19
CDR3: ASDPHGGEAF

V: TRBV5-4
CDR3: ASSLARLAGGPYTQY

V: TRBV4-1
CDR3: ASSQDRGASSYNEQF

V: TRBV13
CDR3: ASSLEYREQY

V: TRBV28
CDR3: ASSCLLIRTSVNSSYNEQF

V: TRBV28
CDR3: ASSSASEDKVGTQY

V: TRBV9
CDR3: ASSVDEGNYNEQF

V: TRBV3-1
CDR3: ASSQVRVRAEAF

V: TRBV11-3
CDR3: ASSLGQGPSSYNEQF

V: TRBV2
CDR3: ASAGTKNIQY

V: TRBV6-1
CDR3: ASSALPGQGSTDTQY

V: TRBV13
CDR3: ASSLYGGSPYEQY

V: TRBV28
CDR3: ASSRGTGRELF

V: TRBV10-3
CDR3: AIKDSGSPDTQY

V: TRBV11-2
CDR3: AWRSFQNTEAF

V: TRBV20-1
CDR3: SAQDSLGVAGEYEQY

V: TRBV2
CDR3: ASSAITSGANVLT

V: TRBV24-1
CDR3: ATSDPTPGVAGRYEQY

V: TRBV6-5
CDR3: ASRTTGGDNYGYT

V: TRBV28
CDR3: ASSGSGTGIYEQY

V: TRBV30
CDR3: AWSGGTVEKLF

V: TRBV30
CDR3: AWSVRGVNTEAF

V: TRBV28
CDR3: ASSVYYEQY

V: TRBV7-8
CDR3: ASSLGGLAAQPLRVYEQY

V: TRBV20-1
CDR3: SANLPGLGLDEQF

V: TRBV18
CDR3: ASSRTSGEQF